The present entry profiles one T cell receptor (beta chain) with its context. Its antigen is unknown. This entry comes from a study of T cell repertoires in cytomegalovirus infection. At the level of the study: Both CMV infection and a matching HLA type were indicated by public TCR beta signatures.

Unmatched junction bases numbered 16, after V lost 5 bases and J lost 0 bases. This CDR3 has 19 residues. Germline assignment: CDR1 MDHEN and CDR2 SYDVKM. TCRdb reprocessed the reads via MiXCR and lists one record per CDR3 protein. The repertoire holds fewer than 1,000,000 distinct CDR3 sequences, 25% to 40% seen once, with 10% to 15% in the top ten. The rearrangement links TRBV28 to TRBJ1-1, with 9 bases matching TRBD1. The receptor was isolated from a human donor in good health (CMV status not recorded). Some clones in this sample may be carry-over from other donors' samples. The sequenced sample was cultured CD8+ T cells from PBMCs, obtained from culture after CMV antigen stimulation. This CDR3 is CASSTRRTGGVGMNTEAFF. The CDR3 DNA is TGTGCCAGCAGTACCCGTCGCACAGGGGGCGTCGGAATGAACACTGAAGCTTTCTTT.